Listed below are T cell receptor beta chains from one sample, sequenced in a study of cytomegalovirus exposure and HLA in healthy donors. TCRdb keeps only in-frame clones here, not all; method: immunoSEQ multiplex PCR. The data contain 150,000 to 250,000 clones, around 80% of them singletons. Sequences were obtained from PBMCs. These receptors came from a woman younger than 45 in good health and CMV-seropositive. Each CDR3 is given with its conserved first and last residue. The D gene is left open where the match is weak. Rows give clone size only sometimes, using once, few, many, or a class for an expanded clone.

D gene	V gene	CDR3 length	J gene	clone size	CDR3 protein	CDR3 DNA
TRBD1	TRBV18	13	TRBJ1-1	NA	CASSLQGATEAFF	TGTGCCAGCTCGCTACAGGGGGCCACTGAAGCTTTCTTT
TRBD1	TRBV2	14	TRBJ1-4	NA	CASSAEQGVRELFF	TGTGCCAGCAGTGCGGAGCAGGGGGTGCGAGAACTGTTTTTT
TRBD1	TRBV5-4	15	TRBJ2-5	NA	CASSPSPQGVETQYF	TGTGCCAGCAGCCCATCCCCACAGGGGGTGGAGACCCAGTACTTC
TRBD2	TRBV28	15	TRBJ2-1	few	CASSLWTSGRNEQFF	TGTGCCAGCAGTCTCTGGACTAGCGGGAGGAATGAGCAGTTCTTC
NA	TRBV5-6	13	TRBJ2-7	NA	CASSFLSKRRQYF	TGTGCCAGCAGCTTCCTATCCAAGCGGAGGCAGTACTTC
NA	TRBV4-1	15	TRBJ1-2	NA	CASSQDPGDEYGYTF	TGCGCCAGCAGCCAAGACCCGGGGGATGAATATGGCTACACCTTC
TRBD2	TRBV12-5	15	TRBJ2-1	NA	CASGLSAGGRNEQFF	TGTGCTAGTGGTTTATCTGCGGGAGGGAGAAATGAGCAGTTCTTC
NA	TRBV2	13	TRBJ2-7	NA	CASSVSRAYEQYF	TGTGCCAGCAGTGTGTCCAGGGCCTACGAGCAGTACTTC
TRBD2	TRBV6-5	15	TRBJ2-1	NA	CASGTLAGDSYEQFF	TGTGCCAGCGGCACCTTAGCGGGAGATAGTTATGAGCAGTTCTTC
NA	TRBV27	17	TRBJ2-1	once	CASSLFVASSSYNEQFF	TGTGCCAGCAGTTTATTCGTAGCGTCGAGCTCCTACAATGAGCAGTTCTTC
NA	TRBV7-8	16	TRBJ1-3	NA	CASSLEQIYSGNTIYF	TGTGCCAGCAGCTTAGAACAGATCTACTCTGGAAACACCATATATTTT
NA	TRBV7-9	16	TRBJ1-2	few	CASSLSTGFLSYGYTF	TGTGCCAGCAGCCTCTCGACGGGATTTTTGAGCTATGGCTACACCTTC
TRBD2	TRBV2	15	TRBJ2-5	NA	CASSWTSLMGETQYF	TGTGCCAGCAGTTGGACTAGCTTAATGGGAGAGACCCAGTACTTC
TRBD1	TRBV6-5	15	TRBJ2-7	NA	CASRVSGTGSFEQYF	TGTGCCAGCAGAGTCTCCGGGACAGGCTCTTTCGAGCAGTACTTC
TRBD2	TRBV2	18	TRBJ2-1	NA	CASSLLVLAGGPGHEQFF	TGTGCCAGCAGTCTCCTGGTCCTAGCGGGAGGGCCCGGTCATGAGCAGTTCTTC
NA	TRBV28	14	TRBJ2-7	once	CASSLAGLGGEQYF	TGTGCCAGCAGTTTAGCAGGGTTAGGTGGCGAGCAGTACTTC
NA	TRBV5-1	15	TRBJ2-3	NA	CASSLASSVTDTQYF	TGCGCCAGCAGCTTGGCCTCAAGCGTCACAGATACGCAGTATTTT
NA	TRBV5-1	13	TRBJ1-1	NA	CASSQQGEGEAFF	TGCGCCAGCAGCCAACAGGGAGAGGGTGAAGCTTTCTTT
NA	TRBV5-1	14	TRBJ1-2	NA	CASSPRGGNYGYTF	TGCGCCAGCAGCCCCCGTGGGGGCAACTATGGCTACACCTTC
TRBD2	TRBV4-1	16	TRBJ2-7	NA	CASSQGTSGRVYEQYF	TGCGCCAGCAGTCAAGGCACTAGCGGGAGGGTATACGAGCAGTACTTC
TRBD1	TRBV27	16	TRBJ2-5	NA	CASSFLGGFEQETQYF	TGTGCCAGCAGTTTTTTAGGGGGCTTTGAGCAAGAGACCCAGTACTTC
TRBD2	TRBV6-1	15	TRBJ2-3	NA	CASGRLAGVEDTQYF	TGTGCCAGCGGGAGACTAGCGGGAGTGGAAGATACGCAGTATTTT
TRBD2	TRBV7-9	16	TRBJ2-1	NA	CASSNPGTTSYNEQFF	TGTGCCAGCAGCAACCCCGGGACTACATCCTACAATGAGCAGTTCTTC
NA	TRBV27	15	TRBJ2-3	NA	CASSSTTVTLGTQYF	TGTGCCAGCAGTTCCACAACCGTAACCCTTGGTACGCAGTATTTT
TRBD1	TRBV14	14	TRBJ2-7	NA	CASSQGQGAYEQYF	TGTGCCAGCAGCCAGGGGCAGGGGGCCTACGAGCAGTACTTC
TRBD2	TRBV5-1	16	TRBJ2-3	NA	CASSLATSGSADTQYF	TGCGCCAGCAGCTTGGCGACTAGCGGGAGTGCAGATACGCAGTATTTT
TRBD2	TRBV6-5	15	TRBJ2-7	NA	CASSSPQMGRDEQYF	TGTGCCAGCAGTTCCCCCCAAATGGGGAGGGACGAGCAGTACTTC
TRBD1	TRBV9	15	TRBJ1-4	NA	CASSVIQGANEKLFF	TGTGCCAGCAGCGTGATCCAGGGGGCAAATGAAAAACTGTTTTTT
NA	TRBV5-1	14	TRBJ2-2	few	CASSFSGSDGELFF	TGCGCCAGCAGCTTTAGCGGAAGCGACGGGGAGCTGTTTTTT
TRBD2	TRBV27	16	TRBJ2-1	NA	CASSQYTSGNYNEQFF	TGTGCCAGCAGCCAATATACTAGCGGGAACTACAATGAGCAGTTCTTC
NA	TRBV4-2	15	TRBJ2-7	NA	CASSQDLEQAYEQYF	TGTGCCAGCAGCCAAGATCTAGAACAGGCCTACGAGCAGTACTTC
TRBD1	TRBV29-1	14	TRBJ1-5	few	CSVSGTGVNQPQHF	TGCAGCGTCAGCGGGACAGGGGTTAATCAGCCCCAGCATTTT